These 23 T cell receptor beta chains originate from one sample sequenced in a study of CD8+CD57+ T cells in acquired aplastic anemia. Template material for TCR beta VDJ and CDR3 profiling consisted of genomic DNA. Via MiXCR, TCRdb re-called the reads, giving one row per CDR3 protein. The table lists approximately 200,000 distinct CDR3 sequences, about half of them singletons. An expansion of CD8+CD57+ cells by flow cytometry had been shown in patients chosen for sequencing. Sequenced: sorted CD4+, CD8+, or CD8+CD57+ T cells (not recorded which) from PBMCs. Source of these receptors: a human donor with aplastic anemia.

This clonotype was found many times. In DNA form, the CDR3 reads TGTGCCAGCAGCCCCGGGACAGGGGCGAACACCGGGGAGCTGTTTTTT. Encoded protein: CASSPGTGANTGELFF. The chain carries TRBV7-9 and TRBJ2-2; TRBD1 matches at 10 bases. The CDR3 spans 16 residues. CDR1 and CDR2 (germline): SEHNR, FQNEAQ (reference sequence). The ends lost 5 bases at V and 0 bases at J; junction bases unmatched: 3.

The gene calls are TRBV20-1 and TRBJ1-5, with D perhaps TRBD1 (6 bases). V lost 0 bases, J lost 3 bases, and 12 bases lay in between. This CDR3 is built from 15 residues. From germline, CDR1 is DFQATT and CDR2 SNEGSKA (reference sequence). Written as DNA, the CDR3 is TGCAGTGCTAGAGATCTGAAGGGGGACAATCAGCCCCAGCATTTT. Protein: CSARDLKGDNQPQHF.

The chain joins TRBV24-1 to TRBJ1-2, with 11 bases that match TRBD1. Germline CDR1 KGHDR, CDR2 SFDVKD. Losses at the gene ends were 4 bases for V and 5 bases for J; bases not matched to a gene: 5. CDR3 size: 15 residues. CDR3 amino acids: CATSEGTGGRYGYTF. CDR3 bases: TGTGCCACCAGTGAGGGGACAGGGGGTCGGTATGGCTACACCTTC.

V is TRBV20-1 and J is TRBJ1-2, with unresolved D. Trimming removed 5 bases at V and 1 base at J, with 8 bases between. Germline V gene lookup returns CDR1 DFQATT and CDR2 SNEGSKA (reference sequence). The CDR3 sequence is 12 residues long. CDR3 residues: CSAPQRNYGYTF. The CDR3 DNA follows: TGCAGTGCTCCACAGCGTAACTATGGCTACACCTTC.

V and J are TRBV5-1 and TRBJ2-1; maybe TRBD1 (6 bases). Germline loops: CDR1 SGHRS, CDR2 YFSETQ. V was clipped by 6 bases and J by 4 bases, with 23 bases between them. CDR3 size: 17 residues. The CDR3 loop reads CASNLGQGPPGYNEQFF. Written as DNA, the CDR3 is TGCGCCAGCAACCTTGGGCAGGGGCCTCCAGGGTACAATGAGCAGTTCTTC.

This clonotype was seen repeatedly, ten times or more. This rearrangement joins TRBV7-9 to TRBJ2-2; 8 nucleotides match TRBD2. Trimming took 7 bases from V and 5 from J; bases not matched to a gene: 12. This CDR3 contains 16 residues. Germline CDR1 reads SEHNR; CDR2 reads FQNEAQ (reference sequence). Here the CDR3 reads CASTQDERGLTGELFF. Written as DNA, the CDR3 is TGTGCCAGCACTCAGGACGAGCGGGGGCTTACCGGGGAGCTGTTTTTT.

The table lists this clonotype with many counts. The chain carries TRBV7-2 and TRBJ2-7; 8 nucleotides line up with TRBD1. Germline-derived CDR1 and CDR2 are SGHTA and FQGNSA. The CDR3 consists of 15 residues. V shed 2 bases, J shed 4 bases, and the junction held 7 bases outside the gene matches. The CDR3 loop is CASSLFGTGLYEQYF. In DNA form, the CDR3 reads TGTGCCAGCAGCTTATTCGGGACAGGACTTTACGAGCAGTACTTC. The full variable domain, its missing parts supplied by reference TRBV7-2 and TRBJ2-7, is GAGVSQSPSNKVTEKGKDVELRCDPISGHTALYWYRQSLGQGLEFLIYFQGNSAPDKSGLPSDRFSAERTGGSVSTLTIQRTQQEDSAVYLCASSLFGTGLYEQYFGPGTRLTVT.

V is TRBV20-1 and J is TRBJ2-1; 14 bases map to TRBD2. The CDR3 is 15 residues long. With 1 base clipped from V and 5 bases from J, the junction kept 1 base outside the gene matches. Germline CDR1 reads DFQATT; CDR2 reads SNEGSKA (reference sequence). CDR3 bases: TGCAGTGCTAGAGCGACTAGCGGGGGGGACAATGAGCAGTTCTTC. Translation gives CSARATSGGDNEQFF.

This clonotype was recorded many times. This chain joins TRBV7-9 and TRBJ2-1, with a tentative D call TRBD1 (6 bases). Trimming left V 3 bases short and J 1 base short, with 7 bases between. This CDR3 contains 14 residues. Germline CDR1 is SEHNR and CDR2 is FQNEAQ (reference sequence). The DNA of the CDR3 is TGTGCCAGCAGCTTTACAGGGTCCTACAATGAGCAGTTCTTC. Translating gives CASSFTGSYNEQFF.

V and J are TRBV9 and TRBJ2-7, with TRBD1 identical over 9 bases. J lost 7 bases, V lost 0 bases, and 5 bases had no gene match. Germline V CDR1 and CDR2: SGDLS, YYNGEE. CDR3 length: 14 residues. The CDR3 sequence: CASSVDGQGLEQYF. CDR3 nucleotide sequence: TGTGCCAGCAGCGTAGATGGACAGGGGTTGGAGCAGTACTTC. The whole variable domain, remainder taken from reference TRBV9 and TRBJ2-7, is DSGVTQTPKHLITATGQRVTLRCSPRSGDLSVYWYQQSLDQGLQFLIQYYNGEERAKGNILERFSAQQFPDLHSELNLSSLELGDSALYFCASSVDGQGLEQYFGPGTRLTVT.

This clonotype was detected only once. This chain uses TRBV24-1 with TRBJ2-7; 9 bases agree with TRBD2. Unmatched junction bases numbered 1, after V lost 0 bases and J lost 2 bases. The CDR3 runs 15 residues. Germline assignment: CDR1 KGHDR and CDR2 SFDVKD. The CDR3 DNA sequence: TGTGCCACCAGTGATTTGGGCGGGGGGGCCTACGAGCAGTACTTC. Its protein product is CATSDLGGGAYEQYF.

To note about this clonotype: One end of the junction does not line up with germline, which may come from a read error. The gene calls are TRBV7-6 and TRBJ2-2; 10 positions agree with TRBD2. Per germline, CDR1 SGHVS and CDR2 FNYEAQ. This CDR3 has 16 amino acids. This CDR3 is CASSQGLARNTGELVF. CDR3 DNA sequence: TGTGCCAGCAGCCAGGGACTAGCGCGGAACACCGGGGAGCTGGTTTTT.

This rearrangement joins TRBV7-9 to TRBJ2-5, with D possibly being TRBD1 (8 bases). The CDR3 extends over 15 amino acids. Germline V CDR1 and CDR2: SEHNR, FQNEAQ (reference sequence). V was pared by 7 bases and J by 4 bases, with 19 bases between. The chain's CDR3 is CASIDRGGGGETQYF. In DNA form, the CDR3 reads TGTGCCAGCATCGACAGGGGAGGGGGCGGAGAGACCCAGTACTTC.

This clonotype was recorded at least ten times. The chain carries TRBV19 and TRBJ1-3; D gene uncertain. The CDR3 totals 16 residues. Per the germline V gene, CDR1 is LNHDA and CDR2 is SQIVND (reference sequence). V lost 5 bases to trimming and J lost 0 bases, with 14 bases between them. CDR3 in DNA: TGTGCCAGTAGTTTAGTCCCGAAGAGCTCTGGAAACACCATATATTTT. Its translation is CASSLVPKSSGNTIYF.

V and J are TRBV25-1 and TRBJ2-7; 13 bases match TRBD2. CDR1 and CDR2 (germline): MGHDK, SYGVNS. Trimming removed 4 bases from V and 2 bases from J; junction bases left unmatched: 5. The CDR3 is 16 residues long. The CDR3 is CASSAPGTSGTYEQYF. The CDR3 region has the DNA TGTGCCAGCAGTGCGCCGGGGACTAGCGGGACCTACGAGCAGTACTTC.

The chain links TRBV7-9 to TRBJ1-1; 7 bases line up with TRBD1. Germline V gene data show CDR1 as SEHNR and CDR2 as FQNEAQ (reference sequence). V was pared by 6 bases and J by 7 bases, with 8 bases of the junction left unmatched. The CDR3 is made up of 13 amino acids. For the CDR3, the DNA is TGTGCCAGCAGGAAGCAGGGGGAGAGTGAAGCTTTCTTT. Translating gives CASRKQGESEAFF. Full variable domain (rest looked up from reference TRBV7-9 and TRBJ1-1): DTGVSQNPRHKITKRGQNVTFRCDPISEHNRLYWYRQTLGQGPEFLTYFQNEAQLEKSRLLSDRFSAERPKGSFSTLEIQRTEQGDSAMYLCASRKQGESEAFFGQGTRLTVV.

This clonotype occurred many times. The chain has TRBV12-3 or TRBV12-4 and TRBJ1-6; no reliable D call. Deletions cut 5 bases from V and 6 bases from J, with 14 bases between. The CDR3 loop spans 15 amino acids. This CDR3 reads CASSHLLNGNSPLHF. The CDR3 DNA reads TGTGCCAGCAGTCACCTTCTCAACGGTAATTCACCCCTCCACTTT.

The chain carries TRBV7-6 and TRBJ2-1, with D possibly TRBD1 on 7 matching bases. This CDR3 spans 16 amino acids. Germline loops: CDR1 SGHVS, CDR2 FNYEAQ. With 5 bases removed from V and 1 base from J, the gap between germline ends came to 15 bases. CDR3 loop: CASSPGGRGSYNEQFF. In DNA form, the CDR3 reads TGTGCCAGCAGCCCAGGGGGGCGGGGATCCTACAATGAGCAGTTCTTC.

The chain recombines TRBV29-1 with TRBJ2-2; D gene ambiguous. Trimming stripped 6 bases from V and 1 base from J, with 12 bases between. Germline assignment: CDR1 SQVTM and CDR2 ANQGSEA. The CDR3 consists of 14 residues. CDR3 in DNA: TGCAGCGTCGCACACGCCGGGAACACCGGGGAGCTGTTTTTT. This encodes CSVAHAGNTGELFF.

The rearrangement joins TRBV14 to TRBJ2-7; TRBD2 matches at 8 bases. V lost 7 bases, J lost 8 bases, and 19 bases stayed unmatched. This CDR3 region has 16 residues. Germline assignment: CDR1 SGHDN and CDR2 FVKESK. CDR3 region: CASTLGRGILSGKQYF. The DNA for the CDR3 is TGTGCCAGCACGCTCGGGAGGGGCATTCTCTCTGGGAAGCAGTACTTC.

Regarding this clonotype: Because it lacks the conserved phenylalanine or tryptophan at the end, this CDR3 is likely a read error. V usage is TRBV15 and J usage is TRBJ2-7; D possibly uses TRBD1 or TRBD2 (6 bases each). Per the germline V gene, CDR1 is LNHNV and CDR2 is YYDKDF (reference sequence). Deletions cut 4 bases from V and 1 base from J, with 14 bases between. CDR3 size: 15 residues. CDR3 nucleotide sequence: TGTGCCACCAGCAACGAACAGGGAGGTTCCTACGAGCAGTACTCC. It codes for CATSNEQGGSYEQYS.

The rearrangement links TRBV7-9 to TRBJ2-5; 9 nucleotides agree with TRBD2. CDR1 SEHNR and CDR2 FQNEAQ come from the germline V gene (reference sequence). Trimming took 0 bases from V and 5 from J; bases not matched to a gene: 4. The CDR3 loop spans 15 amino acids. CDR3 DNA sequence: TGTGCCAGCAGCTTAGCGTTAGCGGGGGATGAGACCCAGTACTTC. Translated, it gives CASSLALAGDETQYF.

This chain connects TRBV7-2 to TRBJ2-1, with 8 nucleotides matching TRBD2. Unmatched junction bases numbered 10, after V lost 3 bases and J lost 15 bases. In germline, CDR1 is SGHTA, CDR2 FQGNSA. The CDR3 extends over 13 amino acids. The CDR3 region is CASSLAAGGVPFF. DNA for the CDR3: TGTGCCAGCAGCTTGGCCGCGGGGGGAGTTCCGTTCTTC.